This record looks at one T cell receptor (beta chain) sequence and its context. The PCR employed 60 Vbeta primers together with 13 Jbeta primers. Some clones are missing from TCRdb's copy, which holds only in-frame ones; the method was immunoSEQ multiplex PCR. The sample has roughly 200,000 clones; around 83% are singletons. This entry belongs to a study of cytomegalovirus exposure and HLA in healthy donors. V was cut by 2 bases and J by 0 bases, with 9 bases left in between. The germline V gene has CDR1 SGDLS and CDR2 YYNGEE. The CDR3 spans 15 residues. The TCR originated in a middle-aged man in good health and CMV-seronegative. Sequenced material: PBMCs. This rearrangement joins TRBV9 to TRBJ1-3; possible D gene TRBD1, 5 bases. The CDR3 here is CASSVSDISGNTIYF. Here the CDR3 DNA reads TGTGCCAGCAGCGTCTCGGACATCTCTGGAAACACCATATATTTT.